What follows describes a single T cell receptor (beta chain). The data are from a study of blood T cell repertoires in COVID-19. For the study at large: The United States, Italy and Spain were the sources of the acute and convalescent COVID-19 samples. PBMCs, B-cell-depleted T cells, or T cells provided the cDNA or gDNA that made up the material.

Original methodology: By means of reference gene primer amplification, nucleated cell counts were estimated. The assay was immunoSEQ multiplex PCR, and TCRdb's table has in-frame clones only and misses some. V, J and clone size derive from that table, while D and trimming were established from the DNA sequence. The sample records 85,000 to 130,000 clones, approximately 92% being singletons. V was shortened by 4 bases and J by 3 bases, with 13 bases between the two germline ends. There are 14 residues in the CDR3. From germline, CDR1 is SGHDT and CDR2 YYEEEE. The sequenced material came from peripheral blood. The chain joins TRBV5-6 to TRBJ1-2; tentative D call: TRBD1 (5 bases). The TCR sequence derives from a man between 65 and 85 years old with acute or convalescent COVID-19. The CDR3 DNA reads TGTGCCAGCAGCACAGGCCTGGGCGACTATGGCTACACCTTC. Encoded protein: CASSTGLGDYGYTF.